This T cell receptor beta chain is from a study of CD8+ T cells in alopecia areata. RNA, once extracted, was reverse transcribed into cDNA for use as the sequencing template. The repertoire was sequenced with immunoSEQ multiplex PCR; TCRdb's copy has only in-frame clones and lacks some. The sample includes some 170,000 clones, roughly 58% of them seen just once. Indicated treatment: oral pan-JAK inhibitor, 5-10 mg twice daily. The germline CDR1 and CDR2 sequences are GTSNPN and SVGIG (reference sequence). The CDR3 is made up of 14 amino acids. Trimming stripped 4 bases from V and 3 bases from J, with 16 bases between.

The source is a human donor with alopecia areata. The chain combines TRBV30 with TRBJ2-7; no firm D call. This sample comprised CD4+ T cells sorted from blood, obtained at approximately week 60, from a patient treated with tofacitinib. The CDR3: CAWTPRWKVYEQYF. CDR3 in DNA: TGTGCCTGGACCCCCAGATGGAAGGTCTACGAGCAGTACTTC.